This is a list of T cell receptor beta chains from one sample in a study of regulatory T cells in long-lasting Graves disease. TCRdb passed the multiplex PCR reads through MiXCR, listing each CDR3 protein once. The sample yields a few hundred thousand distinct CDR3 sequences, around 16% seen once. These data were also reused for a study on T cells in Graves' hyperthyroidism and ophthalmopathy.

Sequenced here: peripheral blood mononuclear cells (PBMCs), sampled at new diagnosis, from a patient treated with antithyroid drugs. Receptor source: a woman in her thirties or forties with Graves disease. CDR3s include the opening cysteine and the closing phenylalanine or tryptophan.

V gene: TRBV19; J gene: TRBJ2-1; CDR3 protein: CASMWSGRLNEQFF
V gene: TRBV12-3/TRBV12-4; J gene: TRBJ2-1; CDR3 protein: CASSLGLAGGYNEQFF
V gene: TRBV28; J gene: TRBJ1-1; CDR3 protein: CASTATGTNTEAFF
V gene: TRBV24-1; J gene: TRBJ2-2; CDR3 protein: CATSAGGPNTGELFF
V gene: TRBV10-3; J gene: TRBJ2-5; CDR3 protein: CAIRMTGDQETQYF
V gene: TRBV7-3; J gene: TRBJ2-5; CDR3 protein: CASSLRAREQETQYF
V gene: TRBV20-1; J gene: TRBJ2-3; CDR3 protein: CSASRQSSTDTQYF
V gene: TRBV6-2/TRBV6-3; J gene: TRBJ2-3; CDR3 protein: CASSYSEGGDTQYF
V gene: TRBV28; J gene: TRBJ1-1; CDR3 protein: CASSSPGQAGEAFF
V gene: TRBV6-1; J gene: TRBJ2-3; CDR3 protein: CASSERVPLTQYF
V gene: TRBV12-5; J gene: TRBJ2-1; CDR3 protein: CASDTSGNEQFF
V gene: TRBV20-1; J gene: TRBJ2-5; CDR3 protein: CSARDPSRVEETQYF
V gene: TRBV5-1; J gene: TRBJ1-1; CDR3 protein: CASRLEGVNTEAFF
V gene: TRBV6-2/TRBV6-3; J gene: TRBJ2-7; CDR3 protein: CASSYSWAGYEQYF
V gene: TRBV12-3/TRBV12-4; J gene: TRBJ1-1; CDR3 protein: CASSLGTALEAFF
V gene: TRBV5-1; J gene: TRBJ2-1; CDR3 protein: CASSKGREQFF
V gene: TRBV5-1; J gene: TRBJ2-7; CDR3 protein: CASSYGHISSYGQYF
V gene: TRBV3-1; J gene: TRBJ2-2; CDR3 protein: CASSQDSVLAENTGELFF
V gene: TRBV25-1; J gene: TRBJ2-1; CDR3 protein: CASSEYWPAGDNEQFF
V gene: TRBV9; J gene: TRBJ2-3; CDR3 protein: CASSRLPGTKFSADTQYF
V gene: TRBV4-3; J gene: TRBJ2-1; CDR3 protein: CASSQGGTRNNEQFF
V gene: TRBV20-1; J gene: TRBJ2-1; CDR3 protein: CSAAPGSSYNEQFF
V gene: TRBV24-1; J gene: TRBJ2-1; CDR3 protein: CATSDLDSPYNEQFF
V gene: TRBV7-9; J gene: TRBJ2-1; CDR3 protein: CASSPPGALYNEQFF
V gene: TRBV28; J gene: TRBJ1-4; CDR3 protein: CASSRDAYEKLFF
V gene: TRBV12-3/TRBV12-4; J gene: TRBJ2-2; CDR3 protein: CASKTSDTGELFF
V gene: TRBV6-1; J gene: TRBJ1-1; CDR3 protein: CASTETGLNTEAFF
V gene: TRBV20-1; J gene: TRBJ2-7; CDR3 protein: CSAREGSSYEQYF
V gene: TRBV9; J gene: TRBJ1-3; CDR3 protein: CASSPATAGNTIYF
V gene: TRBV6-2/TRBV6-3; J gene: TRBJ2-2; CDR3 protein: CASSPEGGRTGELFF
V gene: TRBV11-2; J gene: TRBJ2-5; CDR3 protein: CASSSSGSALETQYF
V gene: TRBV2; J gene: TRBJ2-3; CDR3 protein: CVSRVASGTTDTQYF
V gene: TRBV15; J gene: TRBJ1-1; CDR3 protein: CATSRDGRNTEAFF